These 16 T cell receptor beta chains were sequenced from one sample in a study of cytomegalovirus exposure and HLA in healthy donors. This PCR relied on a set of 60 Vbeta primers and 13 Jbeta primers. Profiled with immunoSEQ multiplex PCR; TCRdb holds only in-frame clones, not every one. The sample includes roughly 120,000 clones, 70% to 80% of them seen just once. The sample taken for sequencing was PBMCs. The receptors come from a woman under 30 in good health and CMV-seropositive.

The rearrangement joins TRBV11-3 to TRBJ2-1; 11 bases are shared with TRBD1. Germline CDR1 is SGHNT and CDR2 is YENEEA. V lost 0 bases to trimming and J lost 6 bases; unmatched junction nucleotides: 4. This CDR3 is built from 16 residues. CDR3 sequence reads: CASSLEGTGGGNEQFF. In nucleotides, the CDR3 is TGTGCCAGCAGCTTAGAGGGGACAGGGGGTGGCAATGAGCAGTTCTTC.

The J gene is TRBJ1-1, the V gene TRBV7-9; D perhaps matches TRBD1 (5 bases). V was shortened by 1 base and J by 6 bases, with 15 bases between the two germline ends. This CDR3 has 15 amino acids. The germline V gene has CDR1 SEHNR and CDR2 FQNEAQ (reference sequence). The CDR3 nucleotides are TGTGCCAGCAGCTTAGTAGGAGAAGGGGCCTCTGAAGCTTTCTTT. Translating it yields CASSLVGEGASEAFF.

This chain uses TRBV19 with TRBJ1-5; D unresolved. The CDR3 extends over 17 amino acids. Per the germline V gene, CDR1 is LNHDA and CDR2 is SQIVND (reference sequence). Trimming pared 3 bases from V and 1 base from J, leaving 16 bases between. The CDR3 DNA reads TGTGCCAGTAGTATCCGCCCCGGAGCAAACAGCAATCAGCCCCAGCATTTT. The encoded protein is CASSIRPGANSNQPQHF. The complete variable domain, with remaining parts taken from reference TRBV19 and TRBJ1-5, reads DGGITQSPKYLFRKEGQNVTLSCEQNLNHDAMYWYRQDPGQGLRLIYYSQIVNDFQKGDIAEGYSVSREKKESFPLTVTSAQKNPTAFYLCASSIRPGANSNQPQHFGDGTRLSIL.

V usage is TRBV19 and J usage is TRBJ2-7; TRBD1 agrees at 8 bases. The germline gives CDR1 LNHDA, CDR2 SQIVND (reference sequence). The V and J ends lost 3 bases and 2 bases, in that order; junction bases with no gene match: 12. The CDR3 has 17 amino acids. Written as DNA, the CDR3 is TGTGCCAGTAGTATTGCCAGGGGGCGGCGGGGCGCCTACGAGCAGTACTTC. Its translation: CASSIARGRRGAYEQYF.

V is TRBV5-1 and J is TRBJ2-2, with no clear D. V was trimmed by 1 base and J by 6 bases, leaving 10 bases between them. The CDR3 is 14 amino acids. Germline lookup yields CDR1 SGHRS and CDR2 YFSETQ. The CDR3 spells CASSLSPPAGELFF. The CDR3 DNA follows: TGCGCCAGCAGCTTGTCCCCCCCCGCCGGGGAGCTGTTTTTT.

This clone was seen a few times. The chain is built from TRBV15 and TRBJ2-5; possibly TRBD1 for D (5 bases). CDR3 size: 15 residues. Trimming shortened V by 6 bases and J by 0 bases, and 14 bases separated the two germline ends. CDR1 LNHNV and CDR2 YYDKDF come from the germline V gene (reference sequence). The CDR3 loop is CATSPAGWYQETQYF. CDR3 nucleotides: TGTGCCACCAGTCCGGCAGGGTGGTACCAAGAGACCCAGTACTTC.

This rearrangement joins TRBV7-3 to TRBJ2-1; 7 nucleotides align to TRBD1. This CDR3 comprises 14 residues. The germline V gene encodes CDR1 SGHTA and CDR2 FQGTGA. Trimming cost V 5 bases and J 9 bases; bases outside gene matches: 10. CDR3 sequence: CASSPTNRGREQFF. Here the CDR3 DNA reads TGTGCCAGCAGCCCCACCAACAGGGGCCGTGAGCAGTTCTTC. The whole variable domain, remainder taken from reference TRBV7-3 and TRBJ2-1, is GAGVSQTPSNKVTEKGKYVELRCDPISGHTALYWYRQSLGQGPEFLIYFQGTGAADDSGLPNDRFFAVRPEGSVSTLKIQRTERGDSAVYLCASSPTNRGREQFFGPGTRLTVL.

This clone occurred a few times. V gene TRBV5-6 combines with J gene TRBJ1-2; D is perhaps TRBD1 (5 bases). The germline gives CDR1 SGHDT, CDR2 YYEEEE. The CDR3 is 17 amino acids. The V end was cut by 0 bases, the J end by 5 bases, with 20 bases between. This CDR3 is CASSLEDSISPGYGYTF. As DNA, the CDR3 is TGTGCCAGCAGCTTGGAAGACAGTATATCCCCCGGGTATGGCTACACCTTC.

This chain links TRBV9 with TRBJ1-2; 7 bases match TRBD1. The CDR3 is 18 amino acids. Germline CDR1 is SGDLS and CDR2 is YYNGEE. The V and J ends lost 0 bases and 4 bases, in that order; junction bases with no gene match: 15. The CDR3 is CASSVDTTGARPFYGYTF. CDR3 DNA sequence: TGTGCCAGCAGCGTAGATACCACAGGGGCTAGGCCCTTCTATGGCTACACCTTC.

The chain joins TRBV5-4 to TRBJ2-2, with 8 bases fitting TRBD1. Germline values: CDR1 SGHNT, CDR2 YYREEE (reference sequence). This CDR3 has 14 amino acids. V lost 2 bases to trimming and J lost 8 bases; unmatched junction nucleotides: 5. The CDR3 DNA follows: TGTGCCAGCAGCTTTCCGGACAGGGTTGGGGAGCTGTTTTTT. Its protein is CASSFPDRVGELFF.

The V gene is TRBV9, the J gene TRBJ2-7, with 12 bases fitting TRBD1. Germline V gene data show CDR1 as SGDLS and CDR2 as YYNGEE. The CDR3 runs to 13 residues. J gave up 5 bases and V 5 bases, and 2 bases lay outside the gene matches. CDR3 sequence reads: CASSGTGGHEQYF. CDR3 in DNA: TGTGCCAGCAGTGGGACAGGGGGCCACGAGCAGTACTTC.

V gene TRBV27 combines with J gene TRBJ1-3, with unresolved D. Trimming stripped 7 bases from V and 4 bases from J, with 11 bases between. CDR1 is MNHEY and CDR2 is SMNVEV in the germline V gene (reference sequence). The CDR3 is 13 amino acids. This CDR3 reads CASKTSGGNTIYF. In nucleotides, the CDR3 is TGTGCCAGCAAGACCTCGGGGGGAAACACCATATATTTT.

The J gene is TRBJ1-2, the V gene TRBV4-1; weak D call: TRBD1 (6 bases). Germline-derived CDR1 and CDR2 are MGHRA and YSYEKL. Trimming removed 2 bases from V and 2 bases from J, with 18 bases in between. There are 17 residues in the CDR3. Here the CDR3 reads CASSQIRDKASNYGYTF. The CDR3 region has the DNA TGCGCCAGCAGCCAAATCCGGGACAAGGCTTCGAACTATGGCTACACCTTC.

CDR3 nucleotide sequence: TGTGCCAGCAGCTTAGGATTCCGGGGAGTTAGGGCTTTCTTT. Its translation is CASSLGFRGVRAFF. The chain carries TRBV11-2 and TRBJ1-1; no definite D call. This CDR3 comprises 14 residues. Germline CDR1 is SGHAT and CDR2 is FQNNGV. Trimming pared 1 base from V and 11 bases from J, leaving 17 bases between.

Note on this clone: One end of the junction does not line up with germline, which may come from a read error. J is TRBJ2-2 and V is TRBV7-9; perhaps TRBD1 as D (5 bases). The DNA matches TRBJ1-1 better at its end, which makes the J call doubtful. Per germline, CDR1 SEHNR and CDR2 FQNEAQ (reference sequence). The CDR3 has 16 amino acids. The CDR3 sequence is CSSSIRGGPRNTEAFF. CDR3 DNA sequence: TGTTCCAGCAGCATAAGGGGAGGACCCCGCAACACTGAAGCTTTCTTT.

The CDR3 nucleotides are TGCGCCAGCAGCTTGGCCCTGACAGGGGAAAGCTCCTACAATGAGCAGTTCTTC. Translated: CASSLALTGESSYNEQFF. This chain joins TRBV5-1 and TRBJ2-1, with 8 positions matching TRBD1. Germline V lookup: CDR1 SGHRS, CDR2 YFSETQ. This CDR3 spans 18 amino acids. Trimming took 0 bases from V and 0 from J; bases not matched to a gene: 8.